Here is one T cell receptor beta chain with its context. There are 14 residues in the CDR3. Trimming took 3 bases from V and 0 from J, leaving 6 bases between them. Germline CDR1 SGHAT, CDR2 FQNNGV. This record belongs to a study of blood T cell repertoires in COVID-19. Overall study: Sources were T cells, B-cell-depleted T cells, or PBMCs; the material itself was cDNA or gDNA.

Authors' methods: It was from reference gene primer amplification that nucleated cell counts were estimated. Sequencing was performed with immunoSEQ multiplex PCR; in TCRdb, only in-frame clones are kept and a portion is missing. The DNA was the basis for D and trimming; V, J and clone size are from that table. Here the sample spans hundreds of thousands of clones, just over 85% being singletons. The rearrangement joins TRBV11-2 to TRBJ1-5; D is uncertain. This sequence originates from a man between 35 and 55 years old who had recovered from COVID-19. The sequencing input was PBMCs or T cells enriched from blood (not recorded which). The CDR3 DNA reads as TGTGCCAGCAGCTTTTCGGGTAGCAATCAGCCCCAGCATTTT. Encoded protein: CASSFSGSNQPQHF.